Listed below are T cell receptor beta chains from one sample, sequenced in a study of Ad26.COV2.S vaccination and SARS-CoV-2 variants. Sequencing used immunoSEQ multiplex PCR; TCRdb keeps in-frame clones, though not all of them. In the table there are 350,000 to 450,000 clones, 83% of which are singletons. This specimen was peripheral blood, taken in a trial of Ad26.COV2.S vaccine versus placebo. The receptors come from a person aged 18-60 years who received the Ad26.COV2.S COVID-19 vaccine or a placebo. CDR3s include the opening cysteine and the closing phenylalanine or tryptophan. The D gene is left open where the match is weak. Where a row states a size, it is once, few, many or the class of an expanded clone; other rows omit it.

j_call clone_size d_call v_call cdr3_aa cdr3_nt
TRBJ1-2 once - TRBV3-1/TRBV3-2 CASSQSRAHGYTF TGTGCCAGCAGCCAAAGCAGGGCACATGGCTACACCTTC
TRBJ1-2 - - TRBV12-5 CASGPAAEKTYVGYTF TGTGCTAGTGGGCCCGCGGCGGAAAAAACCTATGTTGGCTACACCTTC
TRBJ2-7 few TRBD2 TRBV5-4 CASSLGVGTNYEQYF TGTGCCAGCAGCTTGGGAGTCGGGACTAACTACGAGCAGTACTTC
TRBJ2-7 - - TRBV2 CASTEWSDAYEQYF TGTGCCAGCACCGAATGGAGCGACGCCTACGAGCAGTACTTC
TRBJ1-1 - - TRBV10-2 CASRTSGTTEAFF TGCGCCAGCAGGACCTCCGGGACCACTGAAGCTTTCTTT
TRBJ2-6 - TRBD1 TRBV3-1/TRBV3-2 CASSHKRQGAGGANVLTF TGTGCCAGCAGCCATAAAAGACAGGGGGCGGGTGGGGCCAACGTCCTGACTTTC
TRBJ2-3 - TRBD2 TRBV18 CASSFSGVWTDTQYF TGTGCCAGCTCCTTTAGCGGGGTTTGGACAGATACGCAGTATTTT
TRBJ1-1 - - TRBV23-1 CASQRGLTEAFF TGCGCCAGCCAGAGAGGGTTGACTGAAGCTTTCTTT
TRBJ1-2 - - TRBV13 CASSLAGIYNYGYTF TGTGCCAGCAGCTTAGCGGGAATATACAACTATGGCTACACCTTC
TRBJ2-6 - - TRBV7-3 CASSFRKAGPGANVLTF TGTGCCAGCAGCTTCCGGAAGGCCGGACCTGGGGCCAACGTCCTGACTTTC
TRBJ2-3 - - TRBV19 CASSIFSSGPDTQYF TGTGCCAGTAGTATTTTTAGTTCGGGGCCAGATACGCAGTATTTT